A single sample is the source of the 14 T cell receptor beta chains below, sequenced in a study of T cells in Graves' hyperthyroidism and ophthalmopathy. RNA transcripts yielded amplified TCR beta CDR3 regions. Carried out on the TCR CDR3, a first-round RT-PCR used the HTBI primer set. Via MiXCR, TCRdb re-called the multiplex PCR reads, giving one row per CDR3 protein. In the table there are hundreds of thousands of distinct CDR3 sequences, about 15% of which are singletons. The sample was blood. These receptors all come from a woman younger than 35 with Graves' hyperthyroidism.

This clonotype was detected a few times. J is TRBJ2-3 and V is TRBV28; D gene unclear. The CDR3 totals 15 residues. Trimming pared 0 bases from V and 5 bases from J, leaving 12 bases between. Germline V lookup: CDR1 MDHEN, CDR2 SYDVKM. DNA for the CDR3: TGTGCCAGCAGTTTATGGGCCCCCGGCGTAGATACGCAGTATTTT. It specifies CASSLWAPGVDTQYF.

This clonotype occurred many times. The chain uses TRBV7-9 and TRBJ2-3; the D is unclear. V shed 5 bases and J shed 6 bases, with 15 bases lying between them. The CDR3 sequence is 14 residues long. The germline V gene has CDR1 SEHNR and CDR2 FQNEAQ (reference sequence). The DNA for the CDR3 is TGTGCCAGCAGCGACGGACGGGTATTGGATACGCAGTATTTT. Protein product: CASSDGRVLDTQYF.

The CDR3 spells CSVRADRFPQETQYF. Here the CDR3 DNA reads TGCAGCGTTCGGGCCGACCGATTTCCACAAGAGACCCAGTACTTC. This chain links TRBV29-1 with TRBJ2-5, with unresolved D. This CDR3 spans 15 amino acids. From germline, CDR1 is SQVTM and CDR2 ANQGSEA. Between the trimmed V and J ends, which lost 5 bases and 2 bases, there was a span of 18 bases.

This clonotype was counted ten times or more. The J gene is TRBJ2-1, the V gene TRBV12-3 or TRBV12-4, with 7 bases aligning to TRBD2. This CDR3 comprises 15 residues. Trimming removed 2 bases from V and 4 bases from J; junction bases left unmatched: 5. CDR3 nucleotide sequence: TGTGCCAGCAGTTTACTCGGGGAGGGGTACAATGAGCAGTTCTTC. Protein product: CASSLLGEGYNEQFF.

This clonotype was seen repeatedly, ten times or more. The V and J genes are TRBV12-3 or TRBV12-4 and TRBJ1-2, with D perhaps TRBD1 (5 bases). The CDR3 length is 14 residues. V lost 4 bases to trimming and J lost 5 bases, with 14 bases between them. CDR3 residues: CASSWTGDWYGYTF. In DNA form, the CDR3 reads TGTGCCAGCAGTTGGACGGGGGATTGGTATGGCTACACCTTC.

The V call is TRBV9, the J call TRBJ1-3; 8 nucleotides line up with TRBD1. Germline V gives CDR1 SGDLS, CDR2 YYNGEE. This CDR3 has 16 residues. J was trimmed by 0 bases and V by 0 bases; bases with no gene match: 2. The CDR3 DNA reads as TGTGCCAGCAGCGTAGGACAGGGGATCTCTGGAAACACCATATATTTT. Its translation: CASSVGQGISGNTIYF.

This clonotype was recorded at least ten times. The chain recombines TRBV11-3 with TRBJ2-1; TRBD1 aligns across 8 bases. CDR3 size: 14 residues. Trimming cost V 4 bases and J 9 bases; bases outside gene matches: 8. Germline-derived CDR1 and CDR2 are SGHNT and YENEEA. Here the CDR3 DNA reads TGTGCCAGCAGCTCGCGGACAGGGTTGGCTGAGCAGTTCTTC. It yields the protein CASSSRTGLAEQFF.

Worth noting for this clonotype: A much larger clone lies one base from this, so it may be a read error. The CDR3 DNA sequence: TGTGCCTGGAGGCGGGGGTCTCGGCAGCCCCAGCATTTT. It codes for CAWRRGSRQPQHF. This chain connects TRBV30 to TRBJ1-5, with D perhaps matching TRBD1 (5 bases). Germline CDR1 and CDR2: GTSNPN and SVGIG (reference sequence). The germline V and J ends were trimmed by 3 bases and 7 bases, with 13 bases remaining between them. The CDR3 has 13 amino acids.

As to this clonotype: This may come from a read error, since a much larger clone is one base off. The V gene is TRBV7-9, the J gene TRBJ2-7, with TRBD1 matching over 9 bases. This CDR3 has 14 amino acids. The germline V gene has CDR1 SEHNR and CDR2 FQNEAQ (reference sequence). The CDR3 DNA follows: TGTGCCAGCAGCTTTGGGGACAGGGTCTACGAGCAGCACTTC. Encoded protein: CASSFGDRVYEQHF.

This clonotype was seen at least ten times. The V call is TRBV7-9, the J call TRBJ1-5, with TRBD1 identical over 9 bases. V lost 5 bases and J lost 4; bases outside the gene matches: 12. The CDR3 extends over 17 amino acids. Germline CDR1 is SEHNR and CDR2 is FQNEAQ (reference sequence). CDR3 residues: CASSREGGQGPNQPQHF. For the CDR3, the DNA is TGTGCCAGCAGCCGGGAAGGGGGACAGGGACCTAATCAGCCCCAGCATTTT.

The chain combines TRBV4-3 with TRBJ1-1; TRBD1 aligns across 7 bases. The trim removed 7 bases at V and 0 bases at J, leaving 11 bases unmatched. CDR1 and CDR2 (germline): LGHNA, YSLEER. This CDR3 is 16 amino acids long. The CDR3 sequence: CASTPMTGTLNTEAFF. The DNA for the CDR3 is TGCGCCAGCACTCCAATGACAGGGACCCTGAACACTGAAGCTTTCTTT.

This clonotype was detected a few times. J is TRBJ2-2 and V is TRBV19, with D possibly matching TRBD2 (7 bases). Germline-derived CDR1 and CDR2 are LNHDA and SQIVND (reference sequence). With 9 bases removed from V and 7 bases from J, the gap between germline ends came to 18 bases. CDR3 length: 14 amino acids. The CDR3, as DNA: TGTGCCAGCTCAAAGGGGGGGGGCCACGGGGAGCTGTTTTTT. Encoded protein: CASSKGGGHGELFF. Looking up the rest from reference TRBV19 and TRBJ2-2 gives the full variable domain: DGGITQSPKYLFRKEGQNVTLSCEQNLNHDAMYWYRQDPGQGLRLIYYSQIVNDFQKGDIAEGYSVSREKKESFPLTVTSAQKNPTAFYLCASSKGGGHGELFFGEGSRLTVL.

This clonotype was observed a handful of times. V and J are TRBV5-5 and TRBJ1-6, with a weak D call TRBD1 (5 bases). The length of the CDR3 is 19 residues. Deletions cut 4 bases from V and 0 bases from J, with 20 bases between. Looked up from germline, CDR1 is SGHKS and CDR2 is YYEKEE (reference sequence). CDR3 amino acids: CASSQNGTVPLSYNSPLHF. CDR3 bases: TGTGCCAGCAGCCAGAACGGGACCGTACCCCTCTCCTATAATTCACCCCTCCACTTT.

A few counts support this clonotype. V gene TRBV14 combines with J gene TRBJ2-6, with a possible D match to TRBD1 (6 bases). V dropped 7 bases and J dropped 0 bases, with 10 bases sitting between them. The CDR3 spans 15 residues. Germline CDR1 and CDR2: SGHDN and FVKESK. The CDR3 DNA reads TGTGCCAGCAAGAGACAGGTCTCTGGGGCCAACGTCCTGACTTTC. Translating gives CASKRQVSGANVLTF.